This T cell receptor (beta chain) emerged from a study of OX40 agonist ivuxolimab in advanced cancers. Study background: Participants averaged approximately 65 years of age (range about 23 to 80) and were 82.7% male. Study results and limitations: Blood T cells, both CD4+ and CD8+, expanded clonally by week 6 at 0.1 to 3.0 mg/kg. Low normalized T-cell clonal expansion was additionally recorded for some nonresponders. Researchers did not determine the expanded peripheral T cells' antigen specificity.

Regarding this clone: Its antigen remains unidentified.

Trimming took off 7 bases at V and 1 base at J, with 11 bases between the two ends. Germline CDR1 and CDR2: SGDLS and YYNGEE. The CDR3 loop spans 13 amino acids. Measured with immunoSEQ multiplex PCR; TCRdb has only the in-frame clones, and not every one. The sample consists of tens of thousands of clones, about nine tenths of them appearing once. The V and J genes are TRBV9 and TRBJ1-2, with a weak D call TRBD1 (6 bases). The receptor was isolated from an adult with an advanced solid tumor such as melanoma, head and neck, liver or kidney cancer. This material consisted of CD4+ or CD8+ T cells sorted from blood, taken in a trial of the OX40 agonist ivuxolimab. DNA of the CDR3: TGTGCCAGCGGGCGACAGGATAACTATGGCTACACCTTC. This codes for CASGRQDNYGYTF. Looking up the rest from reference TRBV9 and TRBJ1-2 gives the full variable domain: DSGVTQTPKHLITATGQRVTLRCSPRSGDLSVYWYQQSLDQGLQFLIQYYNGEERAKGNILERFSAQQFPDLHSELNLSSLELGDSALYFCASGRQDNYGYTFGSGTRLTVV.